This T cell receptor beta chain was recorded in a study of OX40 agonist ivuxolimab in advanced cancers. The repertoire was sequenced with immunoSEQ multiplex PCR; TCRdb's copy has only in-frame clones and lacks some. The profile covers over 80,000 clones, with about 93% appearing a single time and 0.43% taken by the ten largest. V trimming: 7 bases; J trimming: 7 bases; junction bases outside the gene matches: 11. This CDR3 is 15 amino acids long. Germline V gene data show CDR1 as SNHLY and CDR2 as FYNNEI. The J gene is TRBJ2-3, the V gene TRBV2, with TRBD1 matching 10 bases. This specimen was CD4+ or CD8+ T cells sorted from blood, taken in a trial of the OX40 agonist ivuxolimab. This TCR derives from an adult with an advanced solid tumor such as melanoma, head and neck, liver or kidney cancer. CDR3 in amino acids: CASKAQGQGTHTQYF. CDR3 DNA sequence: TGTGCCAGCAAAGCTCAGGGACAGGGGACGCATACGCAGTATTTT.